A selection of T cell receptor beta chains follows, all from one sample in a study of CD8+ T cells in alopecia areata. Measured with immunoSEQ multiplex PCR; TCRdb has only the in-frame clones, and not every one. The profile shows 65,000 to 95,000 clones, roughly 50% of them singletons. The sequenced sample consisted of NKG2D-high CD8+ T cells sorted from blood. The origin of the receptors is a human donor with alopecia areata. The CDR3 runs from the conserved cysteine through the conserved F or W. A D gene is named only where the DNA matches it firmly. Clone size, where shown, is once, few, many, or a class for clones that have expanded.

DNA: TGTGCCTGGAGTGAAATCTACGAGCAGTACTTC
CDR3: CAWSEIYEQYF
J: TRBJ2-7
D: .
size: .
V: TRBV30

DNA: TGTGCCAGCAGCTGGGGGGGAACTGAAGCTTTCTTT
CDR3: CASSWGGTEAFF
J: TRBJ1-1
D: .
size: .
V: TRBV11-2

DNA: TGTGCCAGCAGCTTAAGCAATGAGCAGTTCTTC
CDR3: CASSLSNEQFF
J: TRBJ2-1
D: .
size: once
V: TRBV5-6

DNA: TGTGCCAGCAGCCCCAAACTGGGACCCTACACAGATACGCAGTATTTT
CDR3: CASSPKLGPYTDTQYF
J: TRBJ2-3
D: .
size: .
V: TRBV7-9

DNA: TGTGCCAGCAGTACGGGTTTCTACGAGCAGTACTTC
CDR3: CASSTGFYEQYF
J: TRBJ2-7
D: .
size: .
V: TRBV6-6

DNA: TGTGCCAGCAGCCCACCCCTAGCGTTCGACGAGCAGTACTTC
CDR3: CASSPPLAFDEQYF
J: TRBJ2-7
D: .
size: few
V: TRBV7-9

DNA: TGTGCCACCAGCAGACGCTCGGATACGCAGTATTTT
CDR3: CATSRRSDTQYF
J: TRBJ2-3
D: .
size: few
V: TRBV15

DNA: TGTGCCGGCTACAGGGGAGGTGGCGAGCAGTACTTC
CDR3: CAGYRGGGEQYF
J: TRBJ2-7
D: .
size: .
V: TRBV2

DNA: TGCGCCAGCAGCTTGGTCGGCGGGGTGAACACTGAAGCTTTCTTT
CDR3: CASSLVGGVNTEAFF
J: TRBJ1-1
D: .
size: few
V: TRBV5-1

DNA: TGTGCCAGCACCGGGAGCCCCTATGGCTACACCTTC
CDR3: CASTGSPYGYTF
J: TRBJ1-2
D: .
size: .
V: TRBV28

DNA: TGTGCCAGCCAAGGCTCCTACAATGAGCAGTTCTTC
CDR3: CASQGSYNEQFF
J: TRBJ2-1
D: .
size: .
V: TRBV27

DNA: TGTGCCAGCAGTTACAGTGTCGGGGGGGGAGAGACCCAGTACTTC
CDR3: CASSYSVGGGETQYF
J: TRBJ2-5
D: TRBD2
size: .
V: TRBV6-6

DNA: TGTGCCAGTGGGACAGGGAATAGGGACACCATATATTTT
CDR3: CASGTGNRDTIYF
J: TRBJ1-3
D: TRBD1
size: once
V: TRBV27

DNA: TGTGCCAGCAGCGACCCTAACAGGGATCCTAAGGAGCAGTACTTC
CDR3: CASSDPNRDPKEQYF
J: TRBJ2-7
D: .
size: .
V: TRBV5-4

DNA: TGCAGCGTGACAGATGACTATGGCTACACCTTC
CDR3: CSVTDDYGYTF
J: TRBJ1-2
D: .
size: few
V: TRBV29-1

DNA: TGTGCCAGCCATGGCGTAAGACAGACGAACACTGAAGCTTTCTTT
CDR3: CASHGVRQTNTEAFF
J: TRBJ1-1
D: .
size: few
V: TRBV27

DNA: TGTGCCAGCAGCTTAGCGACAGGGAACACTGAAGCTTTCTTT
CDR3: CASSLATGNTEAFF
J: TRBJ1-1
D: .
size: .
V: TRBV7-9

DNA: TGTGCCAGCAGTTTAATGGGGGGGGATCAGCCCCAGCATTTT
CDR3: CASSLMGGDQPQHF
J: TRBJ1-5
D: .
size: .
V: TRBV27

DNA: TGTGCCAGCAGCTTAGCGACTGAAGCCTACGAGCAGTACTTC
CDR3: CASSLATEAYEQYF
J: TRBJ2-7
D: .
size: .
V: TRBV7-6

DNA: TGTGCCAGCAGCTTAGGCCTGGGCTCTGGGGCCAACGTCCTGACTTTC
CDR3: CASSLGLGSGANVLTF
J: TRBJ2-6
D: .
size: few
V: TRBV13

DNA: TGCAGCGTTCCTCTCGGGATAACACCGAACACTGAAGCTTTCTTT
CDR3: CSVPLGITPNTEAFF
J: TRBJ1-1
D: .
size: few
V: TRBV29-1

DNA: TGCAGCGTTGAAGGTGGAGGCAGAGGGAACACTGAAGCTTTCTTT
CDR3: CSVEGGGRGNTEAFF
J: TRBJ1-1
D: .
size: few
V: TRBV29-1

DNA: TGTGCCAGCAGCTTTAGCGGGGGGCCAGCCTACAATGAGCAGTTCTTC
CDR3: CASSFSGGPAYNEQFF
J: TRBJ2-1
D: TRBD2
size: .
V: TRBV7-3

DNA: TGCGCCAGCAGTCTGGCCGGTACAACGAACACCGGGGAGCTGTTTTTT
CDR3: CASSLAGTTNTGELFF
J: TRBJ2-2
D: .
size: .
V: TRBV23-1

DNA: TGCAGCGTTGAAGATCCGAAACAGGCCGAGGAACTGTTTTTT
CDR3: CSVEDPKQAEELFF
J: TRBJ1-4
D: .
size: few
V: TRBV29-1